Reported below is one T cell receptor beta chain. The target antigen is unknown. Use of 60 Vbeta and 13 Jbeta primers characterized the PCR. Profiled with immunoSEQ multiplex PCR; TCRdb holds only in-frame clones, not every one. The sample yields roughly 150,000 clones, about four fifths seen once. The CDR3 is 14 amino acids. V was pared by 6 bases and J by 6 bases, with 14 bases between. Germline V gives CDR1 LNHDA, CDR2 SQIVND (reference sequence). The entry originates in a study of cytomegalovirus exposure and HLA in healthy donors. General study results and limits: Per published reports, the classifier diagnosed cytomegalovirus status with high specificity and sensitivity.

V and J are TRBV19 and TRBJ1-4, with D uncertain. The sequence came from a male donor in good health and CMV-seronegative. The sequenced sample consisted of PBMCs. CDR3 loop: CASSLDQEDEKLFF. The CDR3 coding sequence is TGTGCCAGTAGCCTCGACCAGGAGGATGAAAAACTGTTTTTT.